These 6 T cell receptor beta chains were sequenced from one sample in a study of blood T cell repertoires in COVID-19. Only in-frame clones appear in the TCRdb table, and some are missing; sequencing was by immunoSEQ multiplex PCR. This table holds roughly 330,000 clones, about nine tenths found once. Sequenced input: peripheral blood. The receptors here all came from a man aged 30-40 years with COVID-19, enrolled during active disease.

The V and J genes are TRBV7-2 and TRBJ1-1; TRBD1 aligns across 9 bases. V was clipped by 4 bases and J by 1 base; unmatched bases: 4. The CDR3 length is 15 residues. Germline CDR1 SGHTA, CDR2 FQGNSA. In nucleotides, the CDR3 is TGTGCCAGCAGCTCAAAACAGGGGGCGAACACTGAAGCTTTCTTT. Its translation is CASSSKQGANTEAFF.

The gene calls are TRBV9 and TRBJ2-2, with a possible D match to TRBD2 (6 bases). CDR3 length: 17 residues. V was cut by 3 bases and J by 2 bases, with 17 bases left in between. CDR1 and CDR2 from the germline V gene are SGDLS and YYNGEE. The CDR3 reads CASSASAASVNTGELFF. As DNA, the CDR3 is TGTGCCAGCAGCGCGTCTGCGGCTAGCGTTAACACCGGGGAGCTGTTTTTT.

The J gene is TRBJ1-2, the V gene TRBV19, with TRBD1 identical over 7 bases. CDR1 is LNHDA and CDR2 is SQIVND in the germline V gene (reference sequence). With 3 bases clipped from V and 6 bases from J, the junction kept 16 bases outside the gene matches. The CDR3 totals 17 residues. Here the CDR3 DNA reads TGTGCCAGTAGTATTCTGAATAAACAGGGGAGTTTGAATGGCTACACCTTC. Translation gives CASSILNKQGSLNGYTF. Using reference TRBV19 and TRBJ1-2 for the parts outside the CDR3, the full variable domain is DGGITQSPKYLFRKEGQNVTLSCEQNLNHDAMYWYRQDPGQGLRLIYYSQIVNDFQKGDIAEGYSVSREKKESFPLTVTSAQKNPTAFYLCASSILNKQGSLNGYTFGSGTRLTVV.

The chain has TRBV6-5 and TRBJ2-7; D is possibly TRBD1 (6 bases). CDR1 and CDR2 (germline): MNHEY, SVGAGI. The V gene lost 6 bases and the J gene lost 0 bases, with 9 bases spanning the gap. The CDR3 extends over 13 amino acids. CDR3 DNA: TGTGCCAGCAGAGGCAGGGGCTCCTACGAGCAGTACTTC. It specifies CASRGRGSYEQYF.

V usage is TRBV7-8 and J usage is TRBJ2-1; D is unclear. Trimming left V 4 bases short and J 3 bases short, with 4 bases between. The CDR3 spans 12 residues. The germline V gene has CDR1 SGHVS and CDR2 FQNEAQ. CDR3 residues: CASSSNYNEQFF. The CDR3 bases are TGTGCCAGCAGCTCCAACTACAATGAGCAGTTCTTC.

Only one count was recorded for this clone. The genes are TRBV29-1 and TRBJ1-2; D possibly corresponds to TRBD1 (6 bases). V lost 5 bases and J lost 8, with 15 bases in between. This CDR3 has 12 residues. Looked up from germline, CDR1 is SQVTM and CDR2 is ANQGSEA. The CDR3 coding sequence is TGCAGCGTTTCTAGGACAGACTGGGGCTACACCTTC. It codes for CSVSRTDWGYTF.